This TCR beta chain is drawn from a study of human T cells and chemical hapten exposure. As for the study in general: Upper-back patch tests with 0.01% DPC were read at 6 days.

In TCRdb, the RACE reads were re-called with MiXCR into one record per CDR3 protein. The data contain about 260,000 distinct CDR3 sequences, more than 6.5% of them singletons. The time point is: pre-sensitization, week 0. As for treatment: therapeutic diphenylcyclopropenone sensitization with weekly scalp DPC. The length of the CDR3 is 14 residues. The germline V gene encodes CDR1 DFQATT and CDR2 SNEGSKA (reference sequence). V shed 5 bases and J shed 2 bases, with 14 bases lying between them. The chain joins TRBV20-1 to TRBJ2-3; D unresolved. The sample was whole blood, taken in connection with sensitization to the hapten diphenylcyclopropenone (DPC). This sequence originates from a woman aged 40 to 55 with alopecia areata. Some clones in this sample may be carry-over from other donors' samples. In nucleotides, the CDR3 is TGCAGTGCTTCCCGGGTTCCCCTCACAGATACGCAGTATTTT. Translated: CSASRVPLTDTQYF.